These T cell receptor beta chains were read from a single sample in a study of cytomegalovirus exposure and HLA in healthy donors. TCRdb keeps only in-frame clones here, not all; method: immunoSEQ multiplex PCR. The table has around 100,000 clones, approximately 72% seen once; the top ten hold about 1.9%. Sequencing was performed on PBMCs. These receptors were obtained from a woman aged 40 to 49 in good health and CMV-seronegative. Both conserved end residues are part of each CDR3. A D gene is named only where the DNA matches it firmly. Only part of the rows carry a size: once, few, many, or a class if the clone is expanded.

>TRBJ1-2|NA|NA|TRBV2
TGTGCCAGCACTCCGAGGGAGGAGGCCTATGGCTACACCTTC
CASTPREEAYGYTF
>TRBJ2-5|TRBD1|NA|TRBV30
TGTGCCTGGAGTAAACTTGACAGGGTCCAAGAGACCCAGTACTTC
CAWSKLDRVQETQYF
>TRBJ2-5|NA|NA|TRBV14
TGTGCCAGCAGCCAAGAACCCGGGATCCAAGAGACCCAGTACTTC
CASSQEPGIQETQYF
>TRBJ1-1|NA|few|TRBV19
TGTGCCAGTAGTAAATCCGGGACACCGAACACTGAAGCTTTCTTT
CASSKSGTPNTEAFF
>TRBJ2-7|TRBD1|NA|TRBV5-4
TGTGCCAGCAGCTTCGGGACAGGGGAGAACGAGCAGTACTTC
CASSFGTGENEQYF
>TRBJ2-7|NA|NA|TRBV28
TGTGCCAGCAGTTCCCCCCCCGTCGGGAGTGTAGAGCAGTACTTC
CASSSPPVGSVEQYF
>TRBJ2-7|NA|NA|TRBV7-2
TGTGCCAGCAGCTTAGGGGCGGACAGTTCCCAGTACTTC
CASSLGADSSQYF
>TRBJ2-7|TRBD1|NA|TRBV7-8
TGTGCCAGCAGCCCGGGGACAGTCCGTCTTCGCTCCTACGAGCAGTACTTC
CASSPGTVRLRSYEQYF
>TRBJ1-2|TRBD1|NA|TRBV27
TGTGCCAGCAGACAAACCGGGACAGCCATCTATGGCTACACCTTC
CASRQTGTAIYGYTF
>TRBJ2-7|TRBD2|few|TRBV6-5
TGTGCCAGCAGGTCCTCGGGACTAGCGGGGCACGAGCAGTACTTC
CASRSSGLAGHEQYF
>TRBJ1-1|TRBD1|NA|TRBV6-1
TGTGCCAGCAGCCCAAGGACAGGGGACACTGAAGCTTTCTTT
CASSPRTGDTEAFF
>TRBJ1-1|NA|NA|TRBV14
TGTGCCAGCAGCCAAGGGTTGGCAGGGCCACTCACTGAAGCCTTCTTT
CASSQGLAGPLTEAFF
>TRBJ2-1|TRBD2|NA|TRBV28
TGTGCCAGTCCGCCCCCCTGGACTAGCGGGAGGACAATAAAAGGGGCTGAGCAGTTCTTC
CASPPPWTSGRTIKGAEQFF
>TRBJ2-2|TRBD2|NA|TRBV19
TGTGCCAGTAGTATGTTAGCGGGGGTGATCGGGGAGCTGTTTTTT
CASSMLAGVIGELFF
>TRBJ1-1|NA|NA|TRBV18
TGTGCCAGCTCACCACCGATGTTTAGGGGTAGGGAGAACACTGAAGCTTTCTTT
CASSPPMFRGRENTEAFF
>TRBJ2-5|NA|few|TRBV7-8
TGTGCCAGCAGCTTTGTTGGGCAGGCCGACCAAGAGACCCAGTACTTC
CASSFVGQADQETQYF
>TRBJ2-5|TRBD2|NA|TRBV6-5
TGTGCCAGCAGCGTATTAAGCGGGGGGGAGACCCAGTACTTC
CASSVLSGGETQYF
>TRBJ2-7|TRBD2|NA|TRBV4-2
TGTGCCAGCAGCCAAGAGAGCGGGGGGCTATACGAGCAGTACTTC
CASSQESGGLYEQYF
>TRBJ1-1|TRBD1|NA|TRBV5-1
TGCGCCAGCAGCCGGGGGGACAGGACTCTCACTGAAGCTTTCTTT
CASSRGDRTLTEAFF
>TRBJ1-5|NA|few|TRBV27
TGTGCCAGCAGTTTACGGGTTGGCAATCAGCCCCAGCATTTT
CASSLRVGNQPQHF
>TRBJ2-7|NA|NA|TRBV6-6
TGTGCCAGCAGTTCGATCGCAGGGATGTACGAGCAGTACTTC
CASSSIAGMYEQYF
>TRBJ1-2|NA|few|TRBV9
TGTGCCAGCAGCGAGCCTAATGGCTACACCTTC
CASSEPNGYTF